Listed below are T cell receptor beta chains from one sample, sequenced in a study of T cell responses to AZD1222 COVID-19 vaccine. This table comes from immunoSEQ multiplex PCR, and its TCRdb copy is limited to in-frame clones, with some not included. The sample lists around 120,000 clones; approximately 85% were seen once. The specimen was peripheral blood, collected on day 0 of MenACWY control vaccination. The source of these receptors is an adult in good health. CDR3s include the opening cysteine and the closing phenylalanine or tryptophan. D genes are given only for firm matches. Clone size is shown for a subset of rows, as once, few, many or a class of expanded clone.

j_call d_call cdr3_length clone_size v_call cdr3_aa cdr3_nt
TRBJ2-7 NA 16 once TRBV28 CASSSPSRTEHYEQYF TGTGCCAGCAGTTCCCCATCCAGGACAGAACACTACGAGCAGTACTTC
TRBJ1-2 NA 15 NA TRBV6-5 CASSYSGRQHGGYTF TGTGCCAGCAGTTACTCAGGCAGGCAGCATGGGGGCTACACCTTC
TRBJ1-1 NA 15 NA TRBV10-2 CASSEWGGRNTEAFF TGCGCCAGCAGTGAGTGGGGAGGGAGGAACACTGAAGCTTTCTTT
TRBJ1-1 NA 13 NA TRBV12-3/TRBV12-4 CASSLMMDTEAFF TGTGCCAGCAGTTTAATGATGGACACTGAAGCTTTCTTT
TRBJ1-2 TRBD1 15 NA TRBV3-1/TRBV3-2 CASSRQTGRNYGYTF TGTGCCAGCAGCCGTCAGACAGGGAGAAACTATGGCTACACCTTC
TRBJ2-5 NA 13 NA TRBV20-1 CSASSGHRETQYF TGCAGTGCTAGTAGTGGCCATAGAGAGACCCAGTACTTC
TRBJ1-6 TRBD1 13 NA TRBV24-1 CATRDRDNSPLHF TGTGCCACCAGGGACAGGGACAATTCACCCCTCCACTTT
TRBJ1-1 NA 17 few TRBV13 CASSLGGPLVSNTEAFF TGTGCCAGCAGCTTAGGGGGCCCGTTGGTATCAAACACTGAAGCTTTCTTT
TRBJ1-2 NA 12 NA TRBV9 CASSAAGQGYTF TGTGCCAGCAGCGCAGCGGGGCAAGGCTACACCTTC
TRBJ1-5 NA 13 NA TRBV3-1/TRBV3-2 CASSPLQGQPQHF TGTGCCAGCAGCCCCTTACAGGGTCAGCCCCAGCATTTT
TRBJ1-5 NA 13 NA TRBV6-6 CASSYGRNQPQHF TGTGCCAGCAGTTATGGTCGCAATCAGCCCCAGCATTTT
TRBJ1-2 NA 16 NA TRBV2 CASSEVTQTDPYGYTF TGTGCCAGCAGTGAAGTAACCCAGACAGACCCGTATGGCTACACCTTC
TRBJ1-2 TRBD1 14 NA TRBV29-1 CSVVSTGVNYGYTF TGCAGCGTAGTCTCTACAGGGGTTAACTATGGCTACACCTTC
TRBJ2-1 TRBD1 17 once TRBV7-2 CASSLVSGTGGINEQFF TGTGCCAGCAGCTTAGTATCCGGGACAGGGGGGATCAATGAGCAGTTCTTC
TRBJ2-7 NA 17 few TRBV21-1 CASSSSLGLAEAYEQYF TGTGCCAGCAGCTCCAGCCTCGGACTAGCGGAGGCCTACGAGCAGTACTTC
TRBJ2-7 NA 13 NA TRBV11-3 CASSLDPPGEQYF TGTGCCAGCAGCTTAGATCCCCCCGGGGAGCAGTACTTC
TRBJ1-4 NA 15 NA TRBV19 CASSMSSGVNEKLFF TGTGCCAGTAGTATGTCCTCGGGAGTTAATGAAAAACTGTTTTTT
TRBJ1-6 NA 13 NA TRBV6-1 CASSDNGNSPLHF TGTGCCAGCAGTGATAACGGCAATTCACCCCTCCACTTT
TRBJ2-7 NA 13 NA TRBV3-1/TRBV3-2 CASSQDRNYEQYF TGTGCCAGCAGCCAAGATCGGAACTACGAGCAGTACTTC
TRBJ2-7 NA 16 NA TRBV3-1/TRBV3-2 CASSQKKRTYSYEQYF TGTGCCAGCAGCCAGAAAAAACGGACCTACTCCTACGAGCAGTACTTC
TRBJ2-1 TRBD1 15 NA TRBV5-1 CASSWTGDTYNEQFF TGCGCCAGCAGCTGGACAGGGGACACCTACAATGAGCAGTTCTTC
TRBJ1-5 NA 14 NA TRBV9 CASSVGGGIQPQHF TGTGCCAGCAGCGTGGGCGGGGGGATTCAGCCCCAGCATTTT
TRBJ2-5 NA 15 NA TRBV12-1 CASSPIPGQTETQYF TGTGCCAGCAGCCCAATCCCGGGACAAACAGAGACCCAGTACTTC
TRBJ2-7 TRBD2 14 NA TRBV25-1 CASCRGGSKYEQYF TGTGCCAGCTGCCGGGGCGGGAGTAAATACGAGCAGTACTTC
TRBJ2-7 NA 14 NA TRBV9 CASSASGMNYEQYF TGTGCCAGCAGCGCCTCAGGGATGAACTACGAGCAGTACTTC
TRBJ2-7 NA 11 few TRBV28 CASSFFYEQYF TGTGCCAGCAGTTTTTTTTACGAGCAGTACTTC
TRBJ2-1 NA 15 NA TRBV5-4 CASSLDLNPLNEQFF TGTGCCAGCAGCTTGGATCTTAACCCCCTCAATGAGCAGTTCTTC
TRBJ1-6 TRBD1 15 NA TRBV28 CASSSPDRDSSPLHF TGTGCCAGCAGTTCTCCGGACAGGGACAGTTCACCCCTCCACTTT
TRBJ2-5 NA 14 NA TRBV7-2 CASSLVPSSETQYF TGTGCCAGCAGCTTAGTCCCTAGCAGCGAGACCCAGTACTTC
TRBJ1-5 NA 14 NA TRBV5-1 CASSLASGGQPQHF TGCGCCAGCAGCTTGGCTTCGGGCGGTCAGCCCCAGCATTTT
TRBJ1-1 TRBD1 17 NA TRBV7-9 CASSVPGQFDMNTEAFF TGTGCCAGCAGCGTACCGGGACAGTTTGACATGAACACTGAAGCTTTCTTT
TRBJ2-3 TRBD1 16 NA TRBV6-6 CASNPRQGPRTDTQYF TGTGCCAGCAACCCCAGACAGGGACCACGCACAGATACGCAGTATTTT
TRBJ1-2 TRBD1 14 few TRBV5-6 CASSGDRANYGYTF TGTGCCAGCAGCGGGGACAGGGCGAACTATGGCTACACCTTC
TRBJ2-5 TRBD1 15 NA TRBV6-5 CASTPRQGAGETQYF TGTGCCAGCACTCCAAGACAGGGGGCAGGGGAGACCCAGTACTTC
TRBJ1-1 NA 15 NA TRBV7-9 CASSSTKTDHTEAFF TGTGCCAGCAGCTCGACAAAGACAGACCACACTGAAGCTTTCTTT
TRBJ1-5 NA 18 many TRBV24-1 CATSDSGGGWFSNQPQHF TGTGCCACCAGTGATTCCGGCGGGGGATGGTTTAGCAATCAGCCCCAGCATTTT
TRBJ2-7 TRBD1 15 once TRBV6-2/TRBV6-3 CASSHGGTGVHEQYF TGTGCCAGCAGTCACGGTGGGACAGGGGTCCACGAGCAGTACTTC
TRBJ1-1 NA 14 NA TRBV28 CASGYLTSQGEAFF TGTGCCAGCGGGTACCTGACAAGTCAGGGTGAAGCTTTCTTT
TRBJ2-7 NA 14 NA TRBV28 CASSSTPGQYEQYF TGTGCCAGCAGTTCAACCCCAGGACAGTACGAGCAGTACTTC
TRBJ2-6 NA 18 NA TRBV14 CASSPRAGINPGANVLTF TGTGCCAGCAGCCCACGGGCAGGCATAAACCCTGGGGCCAACGTCCTGACTTTC
TRBJ2-1 TRBD2 13 NA TRBV30 CAWGGGTQNEQFF TGTGCCTGGGGGGGAGGGACGCAGAATGAGCAGTTCTTC
TRBJ1-2 NA 13 NA TRBV28 CASTAGTPYGYTF TGTGCCAGCACAGCCGGGACTCCCTATGGCTACACCTTC
TRBJ1-1 NA 13 NA TRBV9 CASSVEENTEAFF TGTGCCAGCAGCGTAGAGGAAAACACTGAAGCTTTCTTT
TRBJ2-3 NA 12 NA TRBV30 CAWSLGRDTQYF TGTGCCTGGAGTCTGGGGAGAGATACGCAGTATTTT
TRBJ1-2 TRBD1 14 NA TRBV9 CASSSGTGGYGYTF TGTGCCAGCAGCAGCGGGACAGGGGGCTATGGCTACACCTTC
TRBJ1-1 NA 13 NA TRBV19 CASSIPQTAPAFF TGTGCCAGTAGTATCCCCCAGACAGCGCCAGCTTTCTTT
TRBJ2-1 TRBD2 17 NA TRBV20-1 CSASTLAVTSSYNEQFF TGCAGTGCTAGTACGCTAGCGGTTACGAGCTCCTACAATGAGCAGTTCTTC
TRBJ1-5 NA 17 NA TRBV3-1/TRBV3-2 CASSKTPTRGGNQPQHF TGTGCCAGCAGCAAGACCCCTACGCGGGGAGGCAATCAGCCCCAGCATTTT